The rows below give T cell receptor beta chains drawn from one sample of a study of blood T cell repertoires in COVID-19. TCRdb's table, derived via immunoSEQ multiplex PCR, lists solely in-frame clones and lacks some. The repertoire holds some 260,000 clones, with nearly 90% as singletons. Sequenced material: peripheral blood. The receptors stem from a woman in her forties who had recovered from COVID-19. Each CDR3 is given with its conserved first and last residue. The D gene is left open where the match is weak. A row's size may be missing; if present it is once, few, many or a size class.

D gene | J gene | clone size | V gene | CDR3 protein | CDR3 DNA
TRBD1 | TRBJ2-7 | NA | TRBV11-2 | CASSRDRVTEQYF | TGTGCCAGCAGCCGGGACAGGGTCACCGAGCAGTACTTC
TRBD1 | TRBJ1-1 | NA | TRBV3-1/TRBV3-2 | CASSPGDRAYTEAFF | TGTGCCAGCAGCCCGGGGGACAGGGCCTACACTGAAGCTTTCTTT
TRBD1 | TRBJ2-1 | NA | TRBV7-3 | CASSSPAPDSTDRVYNEQFF | TGTGCCAGCAGCTCCCCGGCCCCCGACAGCACAGACAGGGTGTACAATGAGCAGTTCTTC
NA | TRBJ1-2 | NA | TRBV30 | CAWSRQNYGYTF | TGTGCCTGGAGTAGACAGAACTATGGCTACACCTTC
TRBD1 | TRBJ1-5 | few | TRBV19 | CASSIGTGVNQPQHF | TGTGCCAGTAGTATTGGGACAGGGGTAAATCAGCCCCAGCATTTT
NA | TRBJ1-4 | NA | TRBV5-5 | CASSLAGQTTLEKLFF | TGTGCCAGCAGCTTGGCCGGACAGACGACTCTTGAAAAACTGTTTTTT
NA | TRBJ2-5 | NA | TRBV7-9 | CASSFSGPVGETQYF | TGTGCCAGCAGCTTCTCGGGTCCGGTGGGAGAGACCCAGTACTTC
NA | TRBJ2-7 | NA | TRBV11-3 | CASSPRQGGNSYEQYF | TGTGCCAGCAGCCCCCGTCAGGGGGGAAATTCCTACGAGCAGTACTTC
NA | TRBJ1-3 | NA | TRBV7-9 | CASTPRGPGNTIYF | TGTGCCAGCACCCCCCGAGGGCCTGGAAACACCATATATTTT
NA | TRBJ1-5 | NA | TRBV21-1 | CASSKKPPKNQHRGAQPQHF | TGTGCCAGCAGCAAAAAACCGCCCAAAAATCAACACAGGGGGGCTCAGCCCCAGCATTTT
NA | TRBJ2-1 | NA | TRBV15 | CATGRSSYNEQFF | TGTGCCACAGGGAGGAGCTCCTACAATGAGCAGTTCTTC
NA | TRBJ1-4 | once | TRBV6-5 | CASSYLRGREKLFF | TGTGCCAGCAGTTACCTCAGAGGGCGGGAAAAACTGTTTTTT
NA | TRBJ1-5 | NA | TRBV7-2 | CASSLRAGSSGYQPQHF | TGTGCCAGCAGCCTAAGGGCAGGGTCGTCAGGGTATCAGCCCCAGCATTTT
TRBD1 | TRBJ1-2 | NA | TRBV12-3/TRBV12-4 | CASSSTGGGGYTF | TGTGCCAGCAGTAGCACAGGGGGCGGGGGCTACACCTTC
TRBD1 | TRBJ1-6 | few | TRBV3-1/TRBV3-2 | CASSQGRAQGQGPGPLHF | TGTGCCAGCAGCCAAGGCCGTGCGCAGGGACAGGGGCCAGGGCCCCTCCACTTT
NA | TRBJ2-3 | NA | TRBV13 | CASSVNRVSTDTQYF | TGTGCCAGCAGCGTGAACAGGGTTAGCACAGATACGCAGTATTTT